The 5 T cell receptor beta chains reported below all come from one sample, sequenced in a study of response to subunit inactivated influenza vaccine. MiXCR was run by TCRdb on the RT-PCR reads, yielding one entry per CDR3 protein. Of roughly 520,000 distinct CDR3 sequences in the sample, 25% are singletons; the top ten hold 1.5% to 2%. The sequencing used CD4+ T cells sorted from PBMCs, collected roughly 5 days after vaccination. The receptors shown here come from a man over 45 who received an inactivated influenza vaccine.

This sequence joins TRBV5-1 and TRBJ2-2; D is possibly TRBD1 (6 bases). This CDR3 comprises 16 residues. Germline lookup yields CDR1 SGHRS and CDR2 YFSETQ. V was pared by 2 bases and J by 5 bases, with 16 bases between. In nucleotides, the CDR3 is TGCGCCAGCAGCTTTTCCCCAGGGGTTCCGACCGGGGAGCTGTTTTTT. It translates to CASSFSPGVPTGELFF.

Ten or more counts support this clonotype. The chain joins TRBV20-1 to TRBJ2-1; 11 nucleotides agree with TRBD2. Germline CDR1 and CDR2: DFQATT and SNEGSKA (reference sequence). This CDR3 region has 14 residues. V gave up 6 bases and J gave up 4 bases; unmatched junction bases: 5. The CDR3 bases are TGCAGTGCGAGGATAGCGGGGGGGTACAATGAGCAGTTCTTC. Protein product: CSARIAGGYNEQFF.

The gene calls are TRBV20-1 and TRBJ2-5; D gene uncertain. The CDR3 consists of 15 residues. V was pared by 1 base and J by 4 bases, with 16 bases between. CDR1 and CDR2 from the germline V gene are DFQATT and SNEGSKA (reference sequence). This chain's CDR3 is CSARAPGTTVETQYF. The CDR3 coding sequence is TGCAGTGCTAGAGCGCCTGGTACGACGGTAGAGACCCAGTACTTC.

This chain uses TRBV6-5 with TRBJ2-3; 10 nucleotides match TRBD2. Per the germline V gene, CDR1 is MNHEY and CDR2 is SVGAGI. The ends lost 2 bases at V and 3 bases at J; junction bases unmatched: 8. This CDR3 is built from 17 residues. The CDR3 sequence: CASSYALAGGSTDTQYF. In nucleotides, the CDR3 is TGTGCCAGCAGTTACGCGTTAGCGGGAGGATCTACAGATACGCAGTATTTT.

This clonotype was counted between two and nine times. The rearrangement uses TRBV6-1 and TRBJ1-6, with TRBD1 matching over 9 bases. The length of the CDR3 is 15 residues. V was pared by 7 bases and J by 9 bases, with 10 bases of the junction left unmatched. Germline-derived CDR1 and CDR2 are MNHNS and SASEGT. The CDR3 region is CASNTAGTGSSPLHF. The CDR3, as DNA: TGTGCCAGCAATACAGCCGGGACAGGGTCTTCACCCCTCCACTTT.